This entry is about one T cell receptor (beta chain). The antigen remains undetermined. The sample originates from a study of T cell repertoires in cytomegalovirus infection. On the study more broadly: Matching HLA type and CMV infection were both indicated by public TCR beta signatures. Study-wide results and limits: It was HLA-C-restricted CMV-specific TCR beta clonotypes that dominated the response ex vivo.

TCRdb reanalysed the reads using MiXCR and keeps one entry per CDR3 protein. This sample has about 570,000 distinct CDR3 sequences, with roughly 42% found just once. V lost 4 bases, J lost 5 bases, and 25 bases lay in between. Germline loops: CDR1 LGHNA, CDR2 YNFKEQ. The CDR3 length is 18 residues. The chain joins TRBV4-2 to TRBJ2-3, with D tentatively TRBD1 (8 bases). The sequencing used cultured PBMCs, collected from culture after CMV antigen stimulation. The sequence was collected from a human donor in good health (CMV status not recorded). Some clones in this sample may be carry-over from other donors' samples. The CDR3 loop is CASSPHSKSGGGRDTQYF. As DNA, the CDR3 is TGTGCCAGCAGCCCCCACTCGAAATCAGGGGGCGGGAGAGATACGCAGTATTTT.